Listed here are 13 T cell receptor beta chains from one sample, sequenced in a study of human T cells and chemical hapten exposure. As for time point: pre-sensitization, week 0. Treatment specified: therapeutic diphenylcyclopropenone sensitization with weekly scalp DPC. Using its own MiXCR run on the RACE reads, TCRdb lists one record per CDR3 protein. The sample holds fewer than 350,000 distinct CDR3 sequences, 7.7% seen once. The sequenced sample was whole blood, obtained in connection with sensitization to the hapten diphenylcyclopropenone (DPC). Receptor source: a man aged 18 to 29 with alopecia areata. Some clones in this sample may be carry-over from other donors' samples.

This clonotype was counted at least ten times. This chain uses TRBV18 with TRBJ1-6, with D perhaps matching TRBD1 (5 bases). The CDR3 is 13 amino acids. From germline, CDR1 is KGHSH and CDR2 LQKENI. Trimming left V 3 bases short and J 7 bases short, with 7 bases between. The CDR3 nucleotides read TGTGCCAGCTCACCCGGGACGAATTCACCCCTCCACTTT. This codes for CASSPGTNSPLHF.

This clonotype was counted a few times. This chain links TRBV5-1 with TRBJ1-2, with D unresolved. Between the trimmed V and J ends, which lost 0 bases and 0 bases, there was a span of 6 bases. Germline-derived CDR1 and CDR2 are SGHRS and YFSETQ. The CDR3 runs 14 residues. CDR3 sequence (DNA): TGCGCCAGCAGCTTGGACCAGGCTAACTATGGCTACACCTTC. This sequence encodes CASSLDQANYGYTF.

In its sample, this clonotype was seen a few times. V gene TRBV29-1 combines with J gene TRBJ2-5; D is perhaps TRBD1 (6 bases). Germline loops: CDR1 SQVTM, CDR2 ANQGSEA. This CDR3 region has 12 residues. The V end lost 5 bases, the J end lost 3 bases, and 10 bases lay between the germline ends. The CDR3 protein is CSVSQGKETQYF. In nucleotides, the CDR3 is TGCAGCGTTTCACAGGGAAAAGAGACCCAGTACTTC.

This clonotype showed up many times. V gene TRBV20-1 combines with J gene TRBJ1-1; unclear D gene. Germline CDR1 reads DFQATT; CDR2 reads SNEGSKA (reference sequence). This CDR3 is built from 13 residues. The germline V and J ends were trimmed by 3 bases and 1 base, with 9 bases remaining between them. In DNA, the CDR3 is TGCAGTGCTAGGGGATACACGAACACTGAAGCTTTCTTT. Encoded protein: CSARGYTNTEAFF.

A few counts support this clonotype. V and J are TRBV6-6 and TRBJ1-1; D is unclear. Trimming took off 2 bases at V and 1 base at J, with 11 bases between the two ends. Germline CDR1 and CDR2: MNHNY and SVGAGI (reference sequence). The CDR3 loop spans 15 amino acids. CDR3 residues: CASSYRGESNTEAFF. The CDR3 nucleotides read TGTGCCAGCAGTTACCGTGGGGAGTCGAACACTGAAGCTTTCTTT.

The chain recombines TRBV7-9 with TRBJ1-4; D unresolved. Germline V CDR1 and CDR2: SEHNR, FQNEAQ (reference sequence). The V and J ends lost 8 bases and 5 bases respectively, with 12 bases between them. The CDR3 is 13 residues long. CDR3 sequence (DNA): TGTGCCAGCCGGGCGGGGTTGAATGAAAAACTGTTTTTT. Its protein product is CASRAGLNEKLFF. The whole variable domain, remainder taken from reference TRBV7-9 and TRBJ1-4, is DTGVSQNPRHKITKRGQNVTFRCDPISEHNRLYWYRQTLGQGPEFLTYFQNEAQLEKSRLLSDRFSAERPKGSFSTLEIQRTEQGDSAMYLCASRAGLNEKLFFGSGTQLSVL.

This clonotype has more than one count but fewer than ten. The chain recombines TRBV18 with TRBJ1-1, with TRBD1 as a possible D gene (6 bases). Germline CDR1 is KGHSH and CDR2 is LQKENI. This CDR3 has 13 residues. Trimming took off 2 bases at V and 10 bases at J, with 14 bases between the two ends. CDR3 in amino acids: CASSPTGGKGAFF. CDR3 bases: TGTGCCAGCTCACCAACCGGGGGCAAGGGAGCTTTCTTT.

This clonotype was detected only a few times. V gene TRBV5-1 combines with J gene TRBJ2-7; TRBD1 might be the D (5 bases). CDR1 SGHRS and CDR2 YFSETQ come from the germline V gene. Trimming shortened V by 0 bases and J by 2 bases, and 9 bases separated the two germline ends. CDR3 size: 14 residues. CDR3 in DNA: TGCGCCAGCAGCTTGGCCGGACACCCCTACGAGCAGTACGTC. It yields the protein CASSLAGHPYEQYV.

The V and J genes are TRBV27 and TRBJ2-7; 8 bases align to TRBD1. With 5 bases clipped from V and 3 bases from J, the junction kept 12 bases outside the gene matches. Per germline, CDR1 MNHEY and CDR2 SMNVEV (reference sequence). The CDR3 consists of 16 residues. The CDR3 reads CASSPDPGQANYEQYF. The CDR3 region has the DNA TGTGCCAGCAGTCCTGATCCGGGACAGGCCAACTACGAGCAGTACTTC.

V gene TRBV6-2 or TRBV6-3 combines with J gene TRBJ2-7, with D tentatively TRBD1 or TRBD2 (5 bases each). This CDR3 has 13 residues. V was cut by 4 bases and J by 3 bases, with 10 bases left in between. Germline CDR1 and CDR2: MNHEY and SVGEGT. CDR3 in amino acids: CASSSTGHYEQYF. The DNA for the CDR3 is TGTGCCAGCAGTTCAACGGGGCACTACGAGCAGTACTTC.

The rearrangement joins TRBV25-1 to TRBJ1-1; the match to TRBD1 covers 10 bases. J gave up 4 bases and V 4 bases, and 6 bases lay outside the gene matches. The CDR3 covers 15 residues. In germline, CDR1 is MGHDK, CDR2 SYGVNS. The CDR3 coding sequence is TGTGCCAGCAGTGGGGACAGGGGTAGGTCCACTGAAGCTTTCTTT. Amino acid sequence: CASSGDRGRSTEAFF.

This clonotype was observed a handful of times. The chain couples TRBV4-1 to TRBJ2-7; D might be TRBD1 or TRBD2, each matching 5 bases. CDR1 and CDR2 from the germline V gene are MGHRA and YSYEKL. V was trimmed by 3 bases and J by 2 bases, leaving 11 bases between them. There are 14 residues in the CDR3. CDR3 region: CASSHSGAAYEQYF. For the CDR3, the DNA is TGCGCCAGCAGCCATTCCGGGGCTGCCTACGAGCAGTACTTC.

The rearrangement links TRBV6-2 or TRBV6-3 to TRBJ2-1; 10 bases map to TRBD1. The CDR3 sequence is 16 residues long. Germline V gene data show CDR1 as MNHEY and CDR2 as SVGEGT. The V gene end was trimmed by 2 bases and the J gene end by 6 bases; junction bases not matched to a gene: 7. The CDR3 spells CASSYPGDRGFNEQFF. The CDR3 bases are TGTGCCAGCAGTTACCCGGGGGACAGGGGTTTCAATGAGCAGTTCTTC.